This record looks at one T cell receptor beta chain sequence and its context. Antigen: not known. The sample is drawn from a study of OX40 agonist ivuxolimab in advanced cancers. Points from the study as a whole: CD4+ and CD8+ T cells in blood underwent clonal expansion by week 6 at 0.1 to 3.0 mg/kg.

CDR1 MNHNS and CDR2 SASEGT come from the germline V gene. The CDR3 length is 13 residues. Between the trimmed V and J ends, which lost 2 bases and 6 bases, there was a span of 8 bases. The repertoire was sequenced with immunoSEQ multiplex PCR; TCRdb's copy has only in-frame clones and lacks some. The table has 58,000 or so clones, about 83% seen once. V is TRBV6-1 and J is TRBJ1-5, with a possible D match to TRBD1 (5 bases). The source material was CD4+ or CD8+ T cells sorted from blood, sampled in a trial of the OX40 agonist ivuxolimab. The clonotype comes from an adult with an advanced solid tumor such as melanoma, head and neck, liver or kidney cancer. The CDR3 reads CASSERGGQPQHF. CDR3 nucleotide sequence: TGTGCCAGCAGTGAACGGGGGGGTCAGCCCCAGCATTTT.